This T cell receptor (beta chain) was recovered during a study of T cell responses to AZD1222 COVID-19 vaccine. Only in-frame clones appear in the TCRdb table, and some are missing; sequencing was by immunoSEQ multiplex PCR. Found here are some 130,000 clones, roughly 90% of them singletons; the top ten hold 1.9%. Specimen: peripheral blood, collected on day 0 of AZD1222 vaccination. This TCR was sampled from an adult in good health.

The CDR3 reads CASSPPGTVFSYEQYF. The DNA for the CDR3 is TGTGCCAGCTCACCACCCGGGACAGTCTTTTCCTACGAGCAGTACTTC. The J gene is TRBJ2-7, the V gene TRBV18, with 7 bases fitting TRBD1. Looked up from germline, CDR1 is KGHSH and CDR2 is LQKENI. Trimming at V came to 0 bases and at J to 1 base, leaving 6 bases not matched to a gene. The CDR3 extends over 16 amino acids.